This TCR beta chain was sequenced in a study of blood T cells in healthy people across ages. On this clonotype itself: The antigen is undetermined.

The CDR3 length is 18 residues. Trimming took off 1 base at V and 7 bases at J, with 23 bases between the two ends. Germline V CDR1 and CDR2: LGHDT, YNNKEL (reference sequence). PCR was performed a second time for roughly 7 to 12 cycles using a sample-barcoded 5' primer and a J-beta primer mix. TCRdb re-called the 5' RACE reads through MiXCR, storing one row per CDR3 protein. The sample lists some 1.7 million distinct CDR3 sequences, roughly 28% occurring once. Study results and caveats: Aged donors had fewer naive CD4+ cells and lower diversity than long-lived donors.

Peripheral blood was drawn, roughly 10 milliliters per donor. Source material: blood. The rearrangement uses TRBV3-1 and TRBJ2-1; either TRBD1 or TRBD2 may supply D (5 bases each). The receptor's source is a woman in her 30s in good health. The DNA of the CDR3 is TGTGCCAGCAGCCAAGTAGGCAGTCGGACCAGGGAGAGGAATGAGCAGTTCTTC. Translation: CASSQVGSRTRERNEQFF.